This T cell receptor (beta chain) came from a study of T cells in Graves' hyperthyroidism and ophthalmopathy. Across the whole study: Once the initial diagnosis was made, peripheral blood was obtained before any treatment.

The source material, RNA transcripts, was used to amplify TCR beta CDR3 regions. An initial round of RT-PCR targeting the TCR CDR3 relied on the HTBI primer set. TCRdb re-analysed the multiplex PCR reads in MiXCR, keeping a single row per CDR3 protein. The table shows under 350,000 distinct CDR3 sequences, with approximately 15% occurring only once. Clinical symptoms, serum thyroxine and TRAb, thyroid ultrasound and orbital computed tomography together formed the diagnostic basis. Notes on the study in general: The model foresaw ophthalmopathy a median roughly 6 months prior to onset.

This clonotype was recorded at least ten times. The antigen remains undetermined. V gave up 0 bases and J gave up 0 bases, with 8 bases separating them. In germline, CDR1 is LGHDT, CDR2 YNNKEL (reference sequence). This CDR3 is 15 amino acids long. The sequence was obtained from a woman in her sixties or seventies with Graves' ophthalmopathy. The specimen sequenced was blood. J is TRBJ1-2 and V is TRBV3-1; D ambiguous. CDR3 amino acids: CASSQEAAANYGYTF. The CDR3 DNA reads as TGTGCCAGCAGCCAAGAAGCAGCAGCTAACTATGGCTACACCTTC.